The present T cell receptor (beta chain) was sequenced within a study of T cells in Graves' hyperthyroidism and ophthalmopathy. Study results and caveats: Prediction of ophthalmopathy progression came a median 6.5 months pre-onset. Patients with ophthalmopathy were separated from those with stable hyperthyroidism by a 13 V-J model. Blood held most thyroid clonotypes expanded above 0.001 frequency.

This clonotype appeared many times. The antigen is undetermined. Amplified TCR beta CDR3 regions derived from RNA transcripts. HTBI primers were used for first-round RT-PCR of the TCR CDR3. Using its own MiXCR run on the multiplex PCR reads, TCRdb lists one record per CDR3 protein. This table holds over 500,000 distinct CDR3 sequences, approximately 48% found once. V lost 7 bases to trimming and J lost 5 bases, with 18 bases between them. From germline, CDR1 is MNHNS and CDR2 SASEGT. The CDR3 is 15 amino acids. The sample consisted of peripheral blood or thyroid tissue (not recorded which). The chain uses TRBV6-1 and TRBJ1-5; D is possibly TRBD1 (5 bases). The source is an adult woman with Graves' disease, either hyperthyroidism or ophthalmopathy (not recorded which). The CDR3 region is CASNLGAGRHQPQHF. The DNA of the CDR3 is TGTGCCAGCAACCTGGGAGCAGGGAGGCATCAGCCCCAGCATTTT.